The TCR beta chain under discussion was sequenced for a study of blood T cells in healthy people across ages. A sample-barcoded 5' primer and a J-beta primer mix were used in a second PCR of about 7 to 12 cycles. TCRdb analysed the 5' RACE reads with MiXCR anew, one entry per CDR3 protein. Counted here are about 680,000 distinct CDR3 sequences, about 52% occurring once; the ten biggest clones make up 30% to 35%. The length of the CDR3 is 12 residues. The germline CDR1 and CDR2 sequences are MNHNS and SASEGT. V was clipped by 10 bases and J by 1 base, with 9 bases between them. Specimen: blood. The sequence was obtained from a woman aged 55-69 years in good health. This chain links TRBV6-1 with TRBJ2-3; TRBD2 might be the D (5 bases). CDR3 protein: CAMDSGTDTQYF. Here the CDR3 DNA reads TGTGCCATGGATAGCGGCACAGATACGCAGTATTTT.